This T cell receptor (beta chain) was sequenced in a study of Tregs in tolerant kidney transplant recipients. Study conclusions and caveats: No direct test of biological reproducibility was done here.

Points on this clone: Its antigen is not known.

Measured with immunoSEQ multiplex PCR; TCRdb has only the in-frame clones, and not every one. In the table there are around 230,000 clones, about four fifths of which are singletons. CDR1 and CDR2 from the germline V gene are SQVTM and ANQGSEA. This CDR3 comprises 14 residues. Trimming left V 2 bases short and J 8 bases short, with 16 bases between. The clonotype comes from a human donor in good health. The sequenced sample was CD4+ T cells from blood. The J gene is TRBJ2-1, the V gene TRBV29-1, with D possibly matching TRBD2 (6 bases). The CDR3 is CSVEPGAVRDEQFF. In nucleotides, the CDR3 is TGCAGCGTTGAACCGGGAGCCGTAAGGGATGAGCAGTTCTTC.